Presented here are 13 T cell receptor beta chains from one specimen sequenced in a study of cytomegalovirus exposure and HLA in healthy donors. PCR used 60 Vbeta primers and 13 Jbeta primers. Generated by immunoSEQ multiplex PCR, the TCRdb table keeps only in-frame clones and is missing some. The profile covers about 120,000 clones, with about a sixth appearing a single time and approximately 2.9% taken by the ten largest. Sequenced: PBMCs. Receptors originate from a female donor in good health and CMV-seropositive.

This clone has only a few counts. The genes are TRBV28 and TRBJ2-7; 7 positions match TRBD1. This CDR3 is built from 14 residues. V lost 5 bases to trimming and J lost 2 bases; unmatched junction nucleotides: 6. CDR1 is MDHEN and CDR2 is SYDVKM in the germline V gene. DNA of the CDR3: TGTGCCAGCAGTCACCTGACAGGGACCTACGAGCAGTACTTC. Translating gives CASSHLTGTYEQYF.

The chain recombines TRBV30 with TRBJ2-1; TRBD2 agrees at 10 bases. Per germline, CDR1 GTSNPN and CDR2 SVGIG (reference sequence). This CDR3 has 14 amino acids. V dropped 1 base and J dropped 4; count of bases not matched to a gene: 1. The chain's CDR3 is CAWSGLAGYNEQFF. The CDR3 DNA is TGTGCCTGGAGTGGACTAGCGGGTTACAATGAGCAGTTCTTC.

The V call is TRBV5-6, the J call TRBJ2-7, with unresolved D. CDR1 SGHDT and CDR2 YYEEEE come from the germline V gene. Trimming removed 0 bases from V and 6 bases from J, with 16 bases in between. This CDR3 has 15 residues. CDR3 bases: TGTGCCAGCAGCTTGGATTACCAGTACCTCGCCGAGCAGTACTTC. The encoded protein is CASSLDYQYLAEQYF.

The chain is built from TRBV4-1 and TRBJ2-1; D possibly corresponds to TRBD2 (8 bases). The CDR3 has 18 residues. Germline V gene lookup returns CDR1 MGHRA and CDR2 YSYEKL. With 3 bases removed from V and 4 bases from J, the gap between germline ends came to 22 bases. The CDR3 DNA reads as TGCGCCAGCAGCCACACAGGGGTAGCGGGATTTGGTTACAATGAGCAGTTCTTC. This sequence encodes CASSHTGVAGFGYNEQFF.

V usage is TRBV5-1 and J usage is TRBJ1-2, with D perhaps matching TRBD1 (6 bases). Germline loops: CDR1 SGHRS, CDR2 YFSETQ. V lost 4 bases and J 7 bases, leaving 14 bases between the germline ends. This CDR3 contains 13 residues. The CDR3 DNA is TGCGCCAGCAGCACCGAGGGGGTCGGTGGCTACACCTTC. This gives the protein CASSTEGVGGYTF.

The chain links TRBV19 to TRBJ1-5; TRBD1 might be the D (5 bases). Germline V CDR1 and CDR2: LNHDA, SQIVND (reference sequence). The CDR3 covers 14 residues. V shed 6 bases and J shed 5 bases, with 14 bases lying between them. This CDR3 is CASRARGGYQPQHF. The CDR3 DNA reads as TGTGCCAGTAGGGCGCGGGGGGGATATCAGCCCCAGCATTTT.

The genes are TRBV19 and TRBJ1-1; 10 bases match TRBD1. Germline values: CDR1 LNHDA, CDR2 SQIVND (reference sequence). V shed 6 bases and J 3 bases; nucleotides not matched to a gene: 4. CDR3 length: 14 residues. CDR3 residues: CASRTGGRDTEAFF. Written as DNA, the CDR3 is TGTGCCAGTAGGACAGGGGGCAGGGACACTGAAGCTTTCTTT.

J is TRBJ2-4 and V is TRBV27, with TRBD1 matching 7 bases. The CDR3 extends over 15 amino acids. The junction had 12 bases not matched to a gene; V was cut back by 6 bases and J by 7 bases. The germline gives CDR1 MNHEY, CDR2 SMNVEV (reference sequence). The CDR3 is CASSPLTGYTNIQYF. The DNA for the CDR3 is TGTGCCAGCAGCCCCCTGACAGGGTATACGAACATTCAGTACTTC.

This chain uses TRBV30 with TRBJ2-3; D may be TRBD1 (6 bases). The CDR3 has 15 amino acids. V was trimmed by 4 bases and J by 8 bases, leaving 22 bases between them. Germline CDR1 reads GTSNPN; CDR2 reads SVGIG (reference sequence). This CDR3 reads CAWTSAPGQPGTQYF. The DNA for the CDR3 is TGTGCCTGGACCTCTGCTCCCGGACAGCCCGGTACGCAGTATTTT.

This clone has a single count. The rearrangement links TRBV6-1 to TRBJ1-1; a possible D gene is TRBD1 (5 bases). CDR1 is MNHNS and CDR2 is SASEGT in the germline V gene. V dropped 4 bases and J dropped 7 bases, with 13 bases sitting between them. This CDR3 contains 13 residues. The CDR3 coding sequence is TGTGCCAGCAGTGCATCAGGGTATGGTGAAGCTTTCTTT. Translated: CASSASGYGEAFF.

This clone was found a few times. The chain carries TRBV25-1 and TRBJ1-5, with 9 bases identical to TRBD1. The CDR3 loop spans 15 amino acids. With V trimmed by 5 bases and J by 6 bases, 8 bases remained unmatched. The V gene's germline CDR1 is MGHDK and CDR2 SYGVNS. CDR3 sequence (DNA): TGTGCCAGCAGTTCGGGGACAGGGACATTTCAGCCCCAGCATTTT. Amino acids: CASSSGTGTFQPQHF. Variable domain in full (rest from reference TRBV25-1 and TRBJ1-5): EADIYQTPRYLVIGTGKKITLECSQTMGHDKMYWYQQDPGMELHLIHYSYGVNSTEKGDLSSESTVSRIRTEHFPLTLESARPSHTSQYLCASSSGTGTFQPQHFGDGTRLSIL.

This clone has a count of ten or more. The V and J genes are TRBV27 and TRBJ2-7; 10 bases map to TRBD2. The CDR3 length is 11 residues. Germline lookup yields CDR1 MNHEY and CDR2 SMNVEV (reference sequence). CDR3 protein: CASGRDREQYF. CDR3 coding DNA: TGTGCGAGCGGGAGGGATCGGGAGCAGTACTTC.

The CDR3 here is CASSQDDRGGTGTDTQYF. The CDR3 DNA follows: TGCGCCAGCAGCCAAGATGACCGGGGGGGTACAGGCACAGATACGCAGTATTTT. This rearrangement joins TRBV4-3 to TRBJ2-3; 8 bases are a match to TRBD2. CDR1 LGHNA and CDR2 YSLEER come from the germline V gene. V lost 0 bases, J lost 1 base, and 9 bases stayed unmatched. The CDR3 totals 18 residues.